One sample yielded the 25 T cell receptor beta chains listed below, sequenced in a study of CD8 T cells in ankylosing spondylitis. TCRdb called the 5' RACE reads again in MiXCR, with one record for every CDR3 protein. The sample has around 300,000 distinct CDR3 sequences; about 15% are singletons. The source material was blood, either unsorted or a sorted T cell fraction (not recorded which). The receptors derive from a male donor with ankylosing spondylitis or in good health (not recorded which).

This clonotype was counted a few times. The chain uses TRBV2 and TRBJ2-1, with 7 bases aligning to TRBD1. The CDR3 loop spans 13 amino acids. Germline V lookup: CDR1 SNHLY, CDR2 FYNNEI. J was trimmed by 5 bases and V by 5 bases; bases with no gene match: 3. The CDR3 loop is CASSLTGNNEQFF. The CDR3, as DNA: TGTGCCAGCAGTCTGACAGGGAACAATGAGCAGTTCTTC.

This clonotype was counted at least ten times. The gene calls are TRBV7-8 and TRBJ1-2; no firm D call. The V end lost 0 bases, the J end lost 7 bases, and 12 bases lay between the germline ends. The CDR3 contains 14 residues. Germline loops: CDR1 SGHVS, CDR2 FQNEAQ. CDR3 region: CASSLARQGGGYTF. As DNA, the CDR3 is TGTGCCAGCAGCTTAGCTCGCCAAGGAGGTGGCTACACCTTC.

The gene calls are TRBV20-1 and TRBJ2-3; TRBD2 agrees at 13 bases. CDR1 and CDR2 from the germline V gene are DFQATT and SNEGSKA (reference sequence). The CDR3 extends over 13 amino acids. The CDR3 nucleotides read TGCAGCGGACTAGCGGGAGATACAGATACGCAGTATTTT. Its translation is CSGLAGDTDTQYF.

This clonotype was recorded a few times. V is TRBV6-5 and J is TRBJ1-6, with D tentatively TRBD1 (5 bases). Per the germline V gene, CDR1 is MNHEY and CDR2 is SVGAGI. CDR3 size: 16 residues. With 3 bases removed from V and 1 base from J, the gap between germline ends came to 10 bases. CDR3 amino acids: CASSYGPGSYNSPLHF. The CDR3 coding sequence is TGTGCCAGCAGTTATGGGCCAGGGTCCTATAATTCACCCCTCCACTTT.

The sample holds a few counts of this clonotype. Here the CDR3 reads CASSRRFGLAKNIQYF. The CDR3 DNA is TGCGCCAGCAGCCGAAGGTTTGGGCTTGCCAAAAACATTCAGTACTTC. The chain is built from TRBV5-1 and TRBJ2-4; D remains ambiguous. The germline V and J ends were trimmed by 4 bases and 1 base, with 15 bases remaining between them. Germline CDR1 is SGHRS and CDR2 is YFSETQ. The CDR3 contains 16 residues.

The rearrangement joins TRBV19 to TRBJ1-1, with a tentative D call TRBD1 (5 bases). This CDR3 comprises 15 residues. V shed 8 bases and J shed 2 bases, with 18 bases lying between them. Germline assignment: CDR1 LNHDA and CDR2 SQIVND (reference sequence). In nucleotides, the CDR3 is TGTGCCAGTCAGAGACAGTACCCCCCCAACACTGAAGCTTTCTTT. Encoded protein: CASQRQYPPNTEAFF.

The rearrangement uses TRBV20-1 and TRBJ1-2; perhaps TRBD1 as D (5 bases). This CDR3 is 12 amino acids long. Trimming cost V 6 bases and J 2 bases, with 10 bases left between them. Germline-derived CDR1 and CDR2 are DFQATT and SNEGSKA (reference sequence). CDR3 loop: CSAPTVNYGYTF. The CDR3 region has the DNA TGCAGTGCCCCGACAGTCAACTATGGCTACACCTTC.

V and J are TRBV5-1 and TRBJ1-3; D is unresolved. Germline V CDR1 and CDR2: SGHRS, YFSETQ. V gave up 0 bases and J gave up 3 bases, with 7 bases separating them. The length of the CDR3 is 14 residues. The CDR3 DNA reads as TGCGCCAGCAGCTTGGGGGCGGATGGAAACACCATATATTTT. Amino acids: CASSLGADGNTIYF. Full variable domain (rest looked up from reference TRBV5-1 and TRBJ1-3): KAGVTQTPRYLIKTRGQQVTLSCSPISGHRSVSWYQQTPGQGLQFLFEYFSETQRNKGNFPGRFSGRQFSNSRSEMNVSTLELGDSALYLCASSLGADGNTIYFGEGSWLTVV.

The V gene is TRBV6-1, the J gene TRBJ1-4; D is perhaps TRBD1 (5 bases). The CDR3 covers 14 residues. CDR1 is MNHNS and CDR2 is SASEGT in the germline V gene. The germline V and J ends were trimmed by 6 bases and 8 bases, with 16 bases remaining between them. CDR3 sequence (DNA): TGTGCCAGCAGACGCCGGGACCCTGGGGAAAAACTGTTTTTT. Residues: CASRRRDPGEKLFF.

The sample holds a few counts of this clonotype. This chain joins TRBV5-1 and TRBJ2-5; TRBD1 is a possible D gene (6 bases). CDR1 is SGHRS, CDR2 YFSETQ, per germline. V was clipped by 0 bases and J by 4 bases, with 13 bases between them. The CDR3 runs to 15 residues. In DNA form, the CDR3 reads TGCGCCAGCAGCTTGGGGGGCCAGGGGAGAGAGACCCAGTACTTC. Protein product: CASSLGGQGRETQYF.

At least ten counts were recorded for this clonotype. The chain recombines TRBV20-1 with TRBJ1-2; D unclear. Germline-derived CDR1 and CDR2 are DFQATT and SNEGSKA (reference sequence). The V and J ends lost 4 bases and 5 bases respectively, with 11 bases between them. This CDR3 region has 12 residues. CDR3: CSAKTTEYGYTF. CDR3 sequence (DNA): TGCAGTGCTAAGACAACGGAATATGGCTACACCTTC.

The chain has TRBV3-1 and TRBJ1-4; D remains unclear. The CDR3 totals 14 residues. The V gene's germline CDR1 is LGHDT and CDR2 YNNKEL (reference sequence). V lost 0 bases and J lost 5, with 7 bases in between. CDR3 bases: TGTGCCAGCAGCCAAGAATCTGAGAATGAAAAACTGTTTTTT. Amino acids: CASSQESENEKLFF.

This clonotype has ten or more counts. The chain uses TRBV10-3 and TRBJ2-2; TRBD1 aligns across 7 bases. The length of the CDR3 is 14 residues. Germline V gene sequence: CDR1 ENHRY, CDR2 SYGVKD. J lost 5 bases, V lost 10 bases, and 10 bases had no gene match. CDR3 nucleotide sequence: TGTGCCACCAGGGGGACAGAAACGACCGGGGAGCTGTTTTTT. This encodes CATRGTETTGELFF.

This clonotype was seen repeatedly, ten times or more. The CDR3 protein is CASSLVDGTTWNYGYTF. CDR3 nucleotides: TGTGCCAGCAGCTTAGTTGACGGGACTACCTGGAACTATGGCTACACCTTC. The chain is built from TRBV7-8 and TRBJ1-2, with a weak D call TRBD1 (5 bases). The CDR3 extends over 17 amino acids. In germline, CDR1 is SGHVS, CDR2 FQNEAQ. Between the trimmed V and J ends, which lost 1 base and 2 bases, there was a span of 17 bases.

The rearrangement uses TRBV20-1 and TRBJ2-3, with 10 bases that match TRBD1. Germline CDR1 and CDR2: DFQATT and SNEGSKA (reference sequence). Trimming removed 3 bases from V and 3 bases from J; junction bases left unmatched: 3. CDR3 length equals 14 residues. The CDR3 here is CSASDRGQTDTQYF. As DNA, the CDR3 is TGCAGTGCTAGCGACAGGGGGCAAACAGATACGCAGTATTTT.

This clonotype was counted between two and nine times. The gene calls are TRBV29-1 and TRBJ2-7; D is possibly TRBD1 or TRBD2 (6 bases each). This CDR3 has 11 residues. The V and J ends lost 1 base and 6 bases respectively, with 7 bases between them. Germline V gene data show CDR1 as SQVTM and CDR2 as ANQGSEA. CDR3 DNA: TGCAGCGTTGAAGGGGGGGCCGAGCAGTACTTC. As protein: CSVEGGAEQYF.

This chain joins TRBV11-1 and TRBJ2-5; perhaps TRBD2 as D (5 bases). Germline loops: CDR1 SGHAT, CDR2 FQDESV (reference sequence). The CDR3 runs to 15 residues. Trimming stripped 5 bases from V and 5 bases from J, with 18 bases between. The CDR3 region has the DNA TGTGCCAGCAGCCGCACTCGTGGGAGCCAGGAGACCCAGTACTTC. It is translated as CASSRTRGSQETQYF.

This clonotype was seen repeatedly, ten times or more. The chain uses TRBV20-1 and TRBJ2-3; TRBD2 matches 12 bases. The trim removed 6 bases at V and 7 bases at J, leaving 8 bases unmatched. The CDR3 runs to 14 residues. CDR1 and CDR2 from the germline V gene are DFQATT and SNEGSKA (reference sequence). DNA for the CDR3: TGCAGTGCGGCCTGGACTAGCGGGATGAATACGCAGTATTTT. This gives the protein CSAAWTSGMNTQYF.

The chain is built from TRBV12-5 and TRBJ2-7, with TRBD1 as a possible D gene (5 bases). Trimming cost V 2 bases and J 0 bases, with 17 bases left between them. Germline assignment: CDR1 LGHNT and CDR2 FRNRAP. The CDR3 spans 17 residues. CDR3 protein: CASGLTPGHLSSYEQYF. CDR3 nucleotide sequence: TGTGCTAGTGGTTTGACCCCCGGACACCTGAGCTCCTACGAGCAGTACTTC. The complete variable domain, with remaining parts taken from reference TRBV12-5 and TRBJ2-7, reads DARVTQTPRHKVTEMGQEVTMRCQPILGHNTVFWYRQTMMQGLELLAYFRNRAPLDDSGMPKDRFSAEMPDATLATLKIQPSEPRDSAVYFCASGLTPGHLSSYEQYFGPGTRLTVT.

A few counts support this clonotype. V gene TRBV20-1 combines with J gene TRBJ2-3, with D perhaps TRBD1 or TRBD2 (5 bases each). Trimming removed 6 bases at V and 2 bases at J, with 18 bases between. The CDR3 is 15 residues long. Germline CDR1 reads DFQATT; CDR2 reads SNEGSKA (reference sequence). The CDR3 here is CSATRDGGFTDTQYF. Here the CDR3 DNA reads TGCAGTGCGACCCGGGACGGCGGTTTCACAGATACGCAGTATTTT.

The V and J genes are TRBV2 and TRBJ2-3; weak D call: TRBD2 (7 bases). V was cut by 0 bases and J by 1 base, with 14 bases left in between. The germline CDR1 and CDR2 sequences are SNHLY and FYNNEI. The length of the CDR3 is 17 residues. CDR3: CASSEALGRGRTDTQYF. The CDR3 coding sequence is TGTGCCAGCAGTGAAGCGCTTGGGCGGGGGCGCACAGATACGCAGTATTTT. Combining the CDR3 with reference TRBV2 and TRBJ2-3 gives the whole variable domain EPEVTQTPSHQVTQMGQEVILRCVPISNHLYFYWYRQILGQKVEFLVSFYNNEISEKSEIFDDQFSVERPDGSNFTLKIRSTKLEDSAMYFCASSEALGRGRTDTQYFGPGTRLTVL.

This clonotype was counted only a few times. This CDR3 reads CASSAGTENTEAFF. Here the CDR3 DNA reads TGTGCCAGCAGCGCCGGGACAGAGAACACTGAAGCTTTCTTT. The V gene is TRBV2, the J gene TRBJ1-1; the match to TRBD1 covers 7 bases. This CDR3 region has 14 residues. Germline V gene sequence: CDR1 SNHLY, CDR2 FYNNEI. Unmatched junction bases numbered 5, after V lost 6 bases and J lost 1 base.

This clonotype was seen a handful of times. The chain uses TRBV5-1 and TRBJ2-5, with D possibly TRBD2 on 5 matching bases. This CDR3 spans 15 amino acids. From germline, CDR1 is SGHRS and CDR2 YFSETQ. Trimming took 1 base from V and 4 from J, leaving 14 bases between them. Here the CDR3 DNA reads TGCGCCAGCAGCTTGTTGAGCTCAGAGGGAGAGACCCAGTACTTC. This encodes CASSLLSSEGETQYF.

This clonotype was seen a handful of times. This chain uses TRBV5-1 with TRBJ2-3; possible D gene TRBD1, 6 bases. The CDR3 is 16 amino acids. The germline V and J ends were trimmed by 6 bases and 1 base, with 18 bases remaining between them. Germline CDR1 is SGHRS and CDR2 is YFSETQ. The CDR3 DNA sequence: TGCGCCAGCACCCCTAAGGGGGTTCCTGGCACAGATACGCAGTATTTT. Translated, it gives CASTPKGVPGTDTQYF.

The sample holds a few counts of this clonotype. The V call is TRBV19, the J call TRBJ1-5; the D gene is possibly TRBD1 (5 bases). Trimming cost V 8 bases and J 6 bases, with 14 bases left between them. Looked up from germline, CDR1 is LNHDA and CDR2 is SQIVND (reference sequence). The CDR3 covers 13 residues. The CDR3 DNA is TGTGCCAGTCAAGAGAGGGGTGGTCAGCCCCAGCATTTT. This sequence encodes CASQERGGQPQHF. The variable domain in full, completed from reference TRBV19 and TRBJ1-5, reads DGGITQSPKYLFRKEGQNVTLSCEQNLNHDAMYWYRQDPGQGLRLIYYSQIVNDFQKGDIAEGYSVSREKKESFPLTVTSAQKNPTAFYLCASQERGGQPQHFGDGTRLSIL.